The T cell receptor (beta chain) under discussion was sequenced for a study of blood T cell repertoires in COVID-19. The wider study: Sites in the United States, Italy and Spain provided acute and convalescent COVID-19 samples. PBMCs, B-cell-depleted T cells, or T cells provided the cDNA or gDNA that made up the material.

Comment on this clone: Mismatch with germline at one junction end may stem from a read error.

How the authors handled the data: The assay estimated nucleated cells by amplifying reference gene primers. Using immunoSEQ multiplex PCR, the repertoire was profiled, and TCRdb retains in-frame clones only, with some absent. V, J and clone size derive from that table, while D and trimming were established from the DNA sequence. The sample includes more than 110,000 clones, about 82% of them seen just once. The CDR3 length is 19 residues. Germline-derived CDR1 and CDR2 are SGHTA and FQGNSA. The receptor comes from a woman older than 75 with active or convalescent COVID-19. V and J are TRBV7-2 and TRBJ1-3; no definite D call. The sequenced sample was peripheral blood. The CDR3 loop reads CASSYLFESTRSSRNTIYF. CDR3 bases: TGTGCCAGCAGCTACTTGTTTGAATCGACTCGATCCTCTAGAAACACCATATATTTT.